The next 21 T cell receptor beta chains were all read from a single sample in a study of cytomegalovirus exposure and HLA in healthy donors. PCR employed 60 Vbeta and 13 Jbeta primers. Produced via immunoSEQ multiplex PCR; TCRdb's table is partial and in-frame only. The sample consists of approximately 99,000 clones, 79% of them appearing once. The sequencing sample was made of PBMCs. Receptors were obtained from a male donor in good health and CMV-seropositive.

CDR3 in DNA: TGTGCCAGCAGCCCGGACAGGGGGGATGGCTACACCTTC. Encoded protein: CASSPDRGDGYTF. V gene TRBV25-1 combines with J gene TRBJ1-2, with 10 bases that match TRBD1. The CDR3 runs 13 residues. The germline CDR1 and CDR2 sequences are MGHDK and SYGVNS. With V trimmed by 6 bases and J by 6 bases, 4 bases remained unmatched.

With respect to this clone: Sequence at one end of the junction differs from germline and may be a read error. The J gene is TRBJ2-1, the V gene TRBV7-7; D possibly corresponds to TRBD2 (6 bases). The CDR3 totals 14 residues. The germline gives CDR1 SSHAT, CDR2 FNYEAQ (reference sequence). CDR3 amino acids: CASSSSGSGLALFF. CDR3 nucleotides: TGTGCTAGCAGCTCTTCAGGGTCAGGGCTAGCGCTGTTCTTC.

This rearrangement joins TRBV7-2 to TRBJ2-5; D remains unclear. This CDR3 has 11 residues. CDR1 is SGHTA and CDR2 is FQGNSA in the germline V gene. V was pared by 4 bases and J by 5 bases, with 5 bases between. This CDR3 reads CASSSRETQYF. Written as DNA, the CDR3 is TGTGCCAGCAGCTCCCGGGAGACCCAGTACTTC.

V gene TRBV5-6 combines with J gene TRBJ1-1, with TRBD1 matching over 8 bases. Germline assignment: CDR1 SGHDT and CDR2 YYEEEE. There are 13 residues in the CDR3. V lost 0 bases and J lost 11; bases outside the gene matches: 6. CDR3 residues: CASSLGVRGRAFF. The CDR3 DNA is TGTGCCAGCAGCTTGGGGGTCAGGGGGCGGGCTTTCTTT.

The V and J genes are TRBV6-5 and TRBJ2-5; TRBD1 agrees at 9 bases. The CDR3 has 15 amino acids. CDR1 MNHEY and CDR2 SVGAGI come from the germline V gene. The J segment lost 7 bases and the V segment lost 2 bases, leaving 8 bases of the junction unmatched. CDR3 sequence (DNA): TGTGCCAGCAGTTACGGGACAGGGATGTCAGCGACCCAGTACTTC. Amino acids: CASSYGTGMSATQYF.

Turning to this clone: The junction and the germline gene differ at one end; a read error may be behind it. J is TRBJ2-7 and V is TRBV5-1; 11 bases agree with TRBD2. Germline CDR1 SGHRS, CDR2 YFSETQ. The CDR3 loop spans 17 amino acids. The CDR3 here is CVSSLDPSGGPDYEQYF. DNA for the CDR3: TGCGTCAGCAGCTTGGATCCTAGCGGGGGGCCCGATTACGAGCAGTACTTC.

This clone has only one observation. The chain employs TRBV29-1 and TRBJ2-3, with 8 nucleotides matching TRBD2. The CDR3 is made up of 16 amino acids. Per germline, CDR1 SQVTM and CDR2 ANQGSEA. Losses at the gene ends were 3 bases for V and 0 bases for J; bases not matched to a gene: 8. The CDR3, as DNA: TGCAGCGTTGAGTCCAGCGGGGGAATTAGCACAGATACGCAGTATTTT. Translation: CSVESSGGISTDTQYF.

This clone was counted a single time. The chain employs TRBV29-1 and TRBJ1-2; 8 bases map to TRBD1. The germline gives CDR1 SQVTM, CDR2 ANQGSEA. V gave up 6 bases and J gave up 2 bases; unmatched junction bases: 2. The CDR3 spans 12 residues. Here the CDR3 DNA reads TGCAGCGTCCGGGACAGGAACTATGGCTACACCTTC. Translating it yields CSVRDRNYGYTF.

The V gene is TRBV6-1, the J gene TRBJ2-7; TRBD1 aligns across 7 bases. Looked up from germline, CDR1 is MNHNS and CDR2 is SASEGT. The ends lost 7 bases at V and 5 bases at J; junction bases unmatched: 14. This CDR3 is 15 amino acids long. The CDR3 loop is CASTLPTGYSNEQYF. In DNA, the CDR3 is TGTGCCAGCACCTTACCGACAGGGTATTCAAACGAGCAGTACTTC.

The sample holds a few counts of this clone. V gene TRBV7-9 combines with J gene TRBJ1-2; D gene unclear. CDR3 size: 11 residues. The germline gives CDR1 SEHNR, CDR2 FQNEAQ (reference sequence). V was clipped by 8 bases and J by 7 bases, with 11 bases between them. As DNA, the CDR3 is TGTGCCAGCCTAGCCGCAGGTGGCTACACCTTC. Amino acid sequence: CASLAAGGYTF.

CDR3 nucleotides: TGTGCCAGCAGTCAAGACAGGGGGCCGATCACTGAAGCTTTCTTT. Translation: CASSQDRGPITEAFF. This rearrangement joins TRBV27 to TRBJ1-1, with 10 bases fitting TRBD1. J lost 4 bases, V lost 5 bases, and 7 bases had no gene match. The CDR3 has 15 amino acids. Per the germline V gene, CDR1 is MNHEY and CDR2 is SMNVEV (reference sequence).

The gene calls are TRBV20-1 and TRBJ1-4, with 10 bases aligning to TRBD1. This CDR3 region has 11 residues. J lost 8 bases, V lost 7 bases, and 1 base had no gene match. CDR1 is DFQATT, CDR2 SNEGSKA, per germline (reference sequence). In DNA form, the CDR3 reads TGCAGTGGGACAGGGGGGGAAAAACTGTTTTTT. Residues: CSGTGGEKLFF.

This clone is a singleton in its sample. The rearrangement joins TRBV19 to TRBJ1-1, with 8 bases lining up with TRBD1. The CDR3 has 15 amino acids. V shed 6 bases and J 2 bases; nucleotides not matched to a gene: 8. The V gene's germline CDR1 is LNHDA and CDR2 SQIVND (reference sequence). CDR3 bases: TGTGCCAGTAGATCCGGACAGGGAATAAACACTGAAGCTTTCTTT. This sequence encodes CASRSGQGINTEAFF.

The chain recombines TRBV5-6 with TRBJ2-2; 8 bases are shared with TRBD1. The germline CDR1 and CDR2 sequences are SGHDT and YYEEEE. Trimming at V came to 0 bases and at J to 5 bases, leaving 6 bases not matched to a gene. The CDR3 spans 16 residues. In DNA form, the CDR3 reads TGTGCCAGCAGCTTGGAGCCGGGACAGGAGACCGGGGAGCTGTTTTTT. This translates into CASSLEPGQETGELFF.

The chain couples TRBV7-8 to TRBJ1-1, with D perhaps matching TRBD1 (5 bases). Per the germline V gene, CDR1 is SGHVS and CDR2 is FQNEAQ. The CDR3 loop spans 15 amino acids. V was clipped by 1 base and J by 0 bases, with 9 bases between them. The CDR3 DNA reads as TGTGCCAGCAGCTTAGGGGGCCTCATGAACACTGAAGCTTTCTTT. Protein: CASSLGGLMNTEAFF.

This chain uses TRBV30 with TRBJ2-5, with a weak D call TRBD2 (5 bases). Germline V gives CDR1 GTSNPN, CDR2 SVGIG (reference sequence). The CDR3 sequence is 14 residues long. The V gene lost 0 bases and the J gene lost 11 bases, with 19 bases spanning the gap. The CDR3: CAWSVLGVPMRQYF. CDR3 in DNA: TGTGCCTGGAGTGTACTCGGGGTACCTATGAGGCAGTACTTC. Complete variable domain (other parts from reference TRBV30 and TRBJ2-5): SQTIHQWPATLVQPVGSPLSLECTVEGTSNPNLYWYRQAAGRGLQLLFYSVGIGQISSEVPQNLSASRPQDRQFILSSKKLLLSDSGFYLCAWSVLGVPMRQYFGPGTRLLVL.

The gene calls are TRBV27 and TRBJ2-7; D possibly corresponds to TRBD2 (6 bases). Trimming cost V 5 bases and J 2 bases, with 16 bases left between them. CDR3 length: 15 residues. Germline loops: CDR1 MNHEY, CDR2 SMNVEV (reference sequence). The DNA for the CDR3 is TGTGCCAGCAGTAGGGACTTCGGGGGAACCTACGAGCAGTACTTC. Translating it yields CASSRDFGGTYEQYF.

The rearrangement links TRBV12-5 to TRBJ1-4, with 8 bases lining up with TRBD1. The CDR3 covers 15 residues. Germline CDR1 reads LGHNT; CDR2 reads FRNRAP. V gave up 4 bases and J gave up 8 bases; unmatched junction bases: 9. The DNA of the CDR3 is TGTGCTAGTGGTTATTGGCAGGGGGCGCAGGAAAAACTGTTTTTT. Translating gives CASGYWQGAQEKLFF.

V gene TRBV5-4 combines with J gene TRBJ1-2; tentatively, D is TRBD1 (5 bases). The germline V gene encodes CDR1 SGHNT and CDR2 YYREEE (reference sequence). V was cut by 0 bases and J by 8 bases, with 14 bases left in between. This CDR3 contains 14 residues. CDR3 DNA sequence: TGTGCCAGCAGCTTGGAGGCAGGGTCTAAAGGCTACACCTTC. This codes for CASSLEAGSKGYTF. Full variable domain (rest looked up from reference TRBV5-4 and TRBJ1-2): ETGVTQSPTHLIKTRGQQVTLRCSSQSGHNTVSWYQQALGQGPQFIFQYYREEENGRGNFPPRFSGLQFPNYSSELNVNALELDDSALYLCASSLEAGSKGYTFGSGTRLTVV.

V usage is TRBV6-1 and J usage is TRBJ2-1, with 8 bases lining up with TRBD2. V trimming: 3 bases; J trimming: 2 bases; junction bases outside the gene matches: 0. This CDR3 contains 14 residues. Germline lookup yields CDR1 MNHNS and CDR2 SASEGT. The CDR3 reads CASSDGGAYNEQFF. DNA of the CDR3: TGTGCCAGCAGTGACGGGGGGGCCTACAATGAGCAGTTCTTC.

The chain joins TRBV30 to TRBJ2-2, with a possible D match to TRBD1 (5 bases). Germline lookup yields CDR1 GTSNPN and CDR2 SVGIG (reference sequence). CDR3 length: 14 amino acids. CDR3 in amino acids: CASLQGSYGGELFF. The CDR3 DNA follows: TGTGCTTCATTGCAGGGTAGTTACGGCGGGGAGCTGTTTTTT.